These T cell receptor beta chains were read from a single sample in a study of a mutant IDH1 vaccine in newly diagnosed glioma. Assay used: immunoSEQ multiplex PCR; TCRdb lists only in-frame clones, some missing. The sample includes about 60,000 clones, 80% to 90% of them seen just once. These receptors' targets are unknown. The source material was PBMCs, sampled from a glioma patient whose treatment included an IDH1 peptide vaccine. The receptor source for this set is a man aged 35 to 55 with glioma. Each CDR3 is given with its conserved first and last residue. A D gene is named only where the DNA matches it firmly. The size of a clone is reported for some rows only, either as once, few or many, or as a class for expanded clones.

CDR3aa: CASKAQSLSYEQYF; CDR3nt: TGTGCCAGTAAGGCGCAGTCCCTATCCTACGAGCAGTACTTC; j_gene: TRBJ2-7; v_gene: TRBV19; d_gene: -; abundance: -
CDR3aa: CASSLMTGLSTDTQYF; CDR3nt: TGTGCCAGCAGCTTGATGACGGGCTTGAGCACAGATACGCAGTATTTT; j_gene: TRBJ2-3; v_gene: TRBV5-4; d_gene: -; abundance: -
CDR3aa: CASNSGGSNEQFF; CDR3nt: TGTGCCAGCAATTCGGGAGGTAGTAATGAGCAGTTCTTC; j_gene: TRBJ2-1; v_gene: TRBV2; d_gene: TRBD2; abundance: -
CDR3aa: CASRTGTNYGYTF; CDR3nt: TGTGCCAGCAGAACCGGGACAAATTATGGCTACACCTTC; j_gene: TRBJ1-2; v_gene: TRBV25-1; d_gene: -; abundance: -
CDR3aa: CASSLLRAGELFF; CDR3nt: TGCGCCAGCAGCTTGTTGCGGGCCGGGGAGCTGTTTTTT; j_gene: TRBJ2-2; v_gene: TRBV5-1; d_gene: -; abundance: -
CDR3aa: CASSLLAGGSQPQHF; CDR3nt: TGTGCCAGCAGTTTACTAGCAGGGGGCTCTCAGCCCCAGCATTTT; j_gene: TRBJ1-5; v_gene: TRBV27; d_gene: TRBD1; abundance: -
CDR3aa: CASSLAATRQFYEQYF; CDR3nt: TGTGCCAGCAGCTTGGCCGCGACGAGACAGTTCTACGAGCAGTACTTC; j_gene: TRBJ2-7; v_gene: TRBV5-5; d_gene: -; abundance: -
CDR3aa: CASSFGSMAYGYTF; CDR3nt: TGTGCCAGCAGCTTCGGTTCGATGGCTTATGGCTACACCTTC; j_gene: TRBJ1-2; v_gene: TRBV7-2; d_gene: -; abundance: -
CDR3aa: CASSVGRRNTEAFF; CDR3nt: TGTGCCAGCAGCGTAGGACGGCGGAACACTGAAGCTTTCTTT; j_gene: TRBJ1-1; v_gene: TRBV9; d_gene: -; abundance: -
CDR3aa: CASSRLPQETQYF; CDR3nt: TGTGCCAGCAGCCGTCTCCCTCAAGAGACCCAGTACTTC; j_gene: TRBJ2-5; v_gene: TRBV7-2; d_gene: -; abundance: -
CDR3aa: CASSPIRATYEQYF; CDR3nt: TGTGCCAGCTCTCCCATCCGGGCCACCTACGAGCAGTACTTC; j_gene: TRBJ2-7; v_gene: TRBV2; d_gene: -; abundance: once
CDR3aa: CASSVSYTEAFF; CDR3nt: TGTGCCAGCAGTGTCAGTTACACTGAAGCTTTCTTT; j_gene: TRBJ1-1; v_gene: TRBV25-1; d_gene: -; abundance: -
CDR3aa: CASSLLGPRAGELFF; CDR3nt: TGTGCCAGCAGCCTTCTCGGCCCCAGGGCCGGGGAGCTGTTTTTT; j_gene: TRBJ2-2; v_gene: TRBV7-2; d_gene: -; abundance: few
CDR3aa: CASSLAVGESYEQYF; CDR3nt: TGTGCCAGCAGCTTAGCAGTAGGGGAGTCCTACGAGCAGTACTTC; j_gene: TRBJ2-7; v_gene: TRBV7-2; d_gene: -; abundance: -
CDR3aa: CASSFGDSSYEQYF; CDR3nt: TGTGCCAGCAGTTTTGGTGACAGCTCCTACGAGCAGTACTTC; j_gene: TRBJ2-7; v_gene: TRBV27; d_gene: -; abundance: -
CDR3aa: CASSLNRASEAFF; CDR3nt: TGTGCCAGCAGCTTAAACAGGGCGAGTGAAGCTTTCTTT; j_gene: TRBJ1-1; v_gene: TRBV7-2; d_gene: -; abundance: -
CDR3aa: CASSQTTASSYEQYF; CDR3nt: TGCGCCAGCAGCCAGACGACAGCCAGCTCCTACGAGCAGTACTTC; j_gene: TRBJ2-7; v_gene: TRBV4-3; d_gene: -; abundance: -
CDR3aa: CASSERNSGSNEQYF; CDR3nt: TGTGCCAGCAGTGAGAGGAATAGCGGGAGTAACGAGCAGTACTTC; j_gene: TRBJ2-7; v_gene: TRBV6-4; d_gene: TRBD2; abundance: few
CDR3aa: CASITGQGVHEQYF; CDR3nt: TGTGCCAGCATTACGGGACAGGGGGTACACGAGCAGTACTTC; j_gene: TRBJ2-7; v_gene: TRBV6-6; d_gene: TRBD1; abundance: -
CDR3aa: CASSLQRERNEQFF; CDR3nt: TGCGCCAGCAGCTTGCAGCGGGAGCGCAATGAGCAGTTCTTC; j_gene: TRBJ2-1; v_gene: TRBV5-1; d_gene: TRBD2; abundance: once
CDR3aa: CASRPDRGGNQPQHF; CDR3nt: TGTGCCAGCAGGCCCGACAGGGGAGGGAATCAGCCCCAGCATTTT; j_gene: TRBJ1-5; v_gene: TRBV7-8; d_gene: TRBD1; abundance: -
CDR3aa: CASTPYSGLNNEQFF; CDR3nt: TGTGCCAGCACCCCCTATTCAGGGCTAAACAATGAGCAGTTCTTC; j_gene: TRBJ2-1; v_gene: TRBV7-2; d_gene: -; abundance: -
CDR3aa: CASKEEGAGAPQHF; CDR3nt: TGTGCCAGCAAAGAGGAGGGGGCAGGTGCGCCCCAGCATTTT; j_gene: TRBJ1-5; v_gene: TRBV6-5; d_gene: TRBD1; abundance: -
CDR3aa: CASSPTGDDEQYF; CDR3nt: TGTGCCAGTAGTCCGACAGGGGACGACGAGCAGTACTTC; j_gene: TRBJ2-7; v_gene: TRBV19; d_gene: TRBD1; abundance: -
CDR3aa: CASSYSQSYEQYF; CDR3nt: TGTGCCAGCAGTTACTCTCAGTCCTACGAGCAGTACTTC; j_gene: TRBJ2-7; v_gene: TRBV6-6; d_gene: -; abundance: -
CDR3aa: CAISLQGDYNEQFF; CDR3nt: TGTGCCATCAGTTTACAGGGGGACTACAATGAGCAGTTCTTC; j_gene: TRBJ2-1; v_gene: TRBV10-3; d_gene: TRBD1; abundance: -
CDR3aa: CASSQLAGTGANVLTF; CDR3nt: TGTGCCAGCAGCCAACTGGCAGGGACTGGGGCCAACGTCCTGACTTTC; j_gene: TRBJ2-6; v_gene: TRBV7-3; d_gene: -; abundance: -
CDR3aa: CASSPPTGGNTGELFF; CDR3nt: TGTGCCAGCTCACCACCGACAGGGGGGAACACCGGGGAGCTGTTTTTT; j_gene: TRBJ2-2; v_gene: TRBV18; d_gene: TRBD1; abundance: -
CDR3aa: CASRRETGYEAFF; CDR3nt: TGTGCCAGCAGAAGGGAGACGGGATATGAAGCTTTCTTT; j_gene: TRBJ1-1; v_gene: TRBV2; d_gene: -; abundance: few
CDR3aa: CASSKAGKGGDHIQYF; CDR3nt: TGTGCCAGCAGCAAAGCGGGGAAAGGGGGCGACCACATTCAGTACTTC; j_gene: TRBJ2-4; v_gene: TRBV21-1; d_gene: -; abundance: -
CDR3aa: CASSPYSGNEKLFF; CDR3nt: TGTGCCAGCTCACCATACAGCGGTAATGAAAAACTGTTTTTT; j_gene: TRBJ1-4; v_gene: TRBV18; d_gene: -; abundance: -
CDR3aa: CASSSGQGGGNQPQHF; CDR3nt: TGTGCCAGCAGTTCGGGACAGGGAGGCGGCAATCAGCCCCAGCATTTT; j_gene: TRBJ1-5; v_gene: TRBV27; d_gene: TRBD1; abundance: -
CDR3aa: CASSNPGFSGANVLTF; CDR3nt: TGTGCCAGTAGTAACCCCGGGTTCTCTGGGGCCAACGTCCTGACTTTC; j_gene: TRBJ2-6; v_gene: TRBV19; d_gene: -; abundance: -
CDR3aa: CASSQGLLDTQYF; CDR3nt: TGTGCCAGCAGCCAAGGGTTACTAGATACGCAGTATTTT; j_gene: TRBJ2-3; v_gene: TRBV4-2; d_gene: -; abundance: -
CDR3aa: CASSPKAYGYTF; CDR3nt: TGTGCCAGCAGCCCCAAAGCTTATGGCTACACCTTC; j_gene: TRBJ1-2; v_gene: TRBV28; d_gene: -; abundance: -
CDR3aa: CASSLSFPRDRTFF; CDR3nt: TGTGCCAGCAGCTTAAGCTTTCCCAGAGACCGAACTTTCTTT; j_gene: TRBJ1-1; v_gene: TRBV7-9; d_gene: -; abundance: -
CDR3aa: CASSPQEKGGQYF; CDR3nt: TGCGCCAGCAGCCCCCAAGAAAAGGGGGGCCAGTACTTC; j_gene: TRBJ2-7; v_gene: TRBV4-1; d_gene: -; abundance: -
CDR3aa: CASSLVWDEQFF; CDR3nt: TGTGCCAGCAGCTTGGTCTGGGATGAGCAGTTCTTC; j_gene: TRBJ2-1; v_gene: TRBV5-6; d_gene: -; abundance: -
CDR3aa: CASSRVPDLALEQYF; CDR3nt: TGTGCCAGCAGCCGAGTCCCGGACCTGGCGTTAGAGCAGTACTTC; j_gene: TRBJ2-7; v_gene: TRBV7-9; d_gene: -; abundance: -
CDR3aa: CASSITGERETQYF; CDR3nt: TGTGCCAGTAGTATTACGGGAGAGAGGGAGACCCAGTACTTC; j_gene: TRBJ2-5; v_gene: TRBV19; d_gene: -; abundance: -
CDR3aa: CASNRRGEVETQYF; CDR3nt: TGTGCCAGTAACAGAAGGGGTGAGGTTGAGACCCAGTACTTC; j_gene: TRBJ2-5; v_gene: TRBV19; d_gene: -; abundance: -
CDR3aa: CASSLPSGSRAEQYF; CDR3nt: TGTGCCAGCAGCCTCCCTAGCGGGAGCCGTGCCGAGCAGTACTTC; j_gene: TRBJ2-7; v_gene: TRBV7-2; d_gene: TRBD2; abundance: many
CDR3aa: CASSSGYKPEAFF; CDR3nt: TGTGCCAGCAGCTCCGGCTATAAACCGGAAGCTTTCTTT; j_gene: TRBJ1-1; v_gene: TRBV5-4; d_gene: -; abundance: -
CDR3aa: CASSLGWGLAETQYF; CDR3nt: TGTGCCAGCAGCTTAGGGTGGGGACTGGCAGAGACCCAGTACTTC; j_gene: TRBJ2-5; v_gene: TRBV7-2; d_gene: -; abundance: -
CDR3aa: CASSLEWMANTGELFF; CDR3nt: TGTGCCAGCAGCTTAGAATGGATGGCGAACACCGGGGAGCTGTTTTTT; j_gene: TRBJ2-2; v_gene: TRBV11-3; d_gene: -; abundance: -
CDR3aa: CASSSRDSYNEQFF; CDR3nt: TGTGCCAGCAGCAGTAGGGACTCCTACAATGAGCAGTTCTTC; j_gene: TRBJ2-1; v_gene: TRBV7-8; d_gene: -; abundance: -
CDR3aa: CASSPVIQETQYF; CDR3nt: TGTGCCAGCAGCCCCGTTATCCAAGAGACCCAGTACTTC; j_gene: TRBJ2-5; v_gene: TRBV27; d_gene: -; abundance: -
CDR3aa: CASSTNRAGTEAFF; CDR3nt: TGTGCCAGCAGTACGAACAGAGCGGGCACTGAAGCTTTCTTT; j_gene: TRBJ1-1; v_gene: TRBV9; d_gene: -; abundance: -
CDR3aa: CASLPGTGASYEQYF; CDR3nt: TGTGCCAGTCTCCCCGGGACAGGGGCCTCCTACGAGCAGTACTTC; j_gene: TRBJ2-7; v_gene: TRBV6-1; d_gene: TRBD1; abundance: -
CDR3aa: CASSEGGGAYNEQFF; CDR3nt: TGTGCCAGCAGTGAGGGGGGCGGCGCCTACAATGAGCAGTTCTTC; j_gene: TRBJ2-1; v_gene: TRBV25-1; d_gene: -; abundance: once
CDR3aa: CSPSGQGGTGELFF; CDR3nt: TGCAGCCCATCCGGGCAGGGAGGCACCGGGGAGCTGTTTTTT; j_gene: TRBJ2-2; v_gene: TRBV29-1; d_gene: -; abundance: -
CDR3aa: CASSLGKREAFF; CDR3nt: TGTGCCAGCAGCTTAGGGAAACGGGAAGCTTTCTTT; j_gene: TRBJ1-1; v_gene: TRBV7-3; d_gene: -; abundance: -
CDR3aa: CASSPGQGEGYTF; CDR3nt: TGTGCCAGCAGCCCGGGACAGGGGGAGGGCTACACCTTC; j_gene: TRBJ1-2; v_gene: TRBV7-2; d_gene: TRBD1; abundance: -
CDR3aa: CAISGAGTSGRKYEQYF; CDR3nt: TGTGCCATCAGCGGGGCCGGGACTAGCGGGAGAAAATACGAGCAGTACTTC; j_gene: TRBJ2-7; v_gene: TRBV10-3; d_gene: TRBD2; abundance: -
CDR3aa: CASSQVLSGNTIYF; CDR3nt: TGTGCCAGCAGTCAGGTCCTCTCTGGAAACACCATATATTTT; j_gene: TRBJ1-3; v_gene: TRBV2; d_gene: -; abundance: once